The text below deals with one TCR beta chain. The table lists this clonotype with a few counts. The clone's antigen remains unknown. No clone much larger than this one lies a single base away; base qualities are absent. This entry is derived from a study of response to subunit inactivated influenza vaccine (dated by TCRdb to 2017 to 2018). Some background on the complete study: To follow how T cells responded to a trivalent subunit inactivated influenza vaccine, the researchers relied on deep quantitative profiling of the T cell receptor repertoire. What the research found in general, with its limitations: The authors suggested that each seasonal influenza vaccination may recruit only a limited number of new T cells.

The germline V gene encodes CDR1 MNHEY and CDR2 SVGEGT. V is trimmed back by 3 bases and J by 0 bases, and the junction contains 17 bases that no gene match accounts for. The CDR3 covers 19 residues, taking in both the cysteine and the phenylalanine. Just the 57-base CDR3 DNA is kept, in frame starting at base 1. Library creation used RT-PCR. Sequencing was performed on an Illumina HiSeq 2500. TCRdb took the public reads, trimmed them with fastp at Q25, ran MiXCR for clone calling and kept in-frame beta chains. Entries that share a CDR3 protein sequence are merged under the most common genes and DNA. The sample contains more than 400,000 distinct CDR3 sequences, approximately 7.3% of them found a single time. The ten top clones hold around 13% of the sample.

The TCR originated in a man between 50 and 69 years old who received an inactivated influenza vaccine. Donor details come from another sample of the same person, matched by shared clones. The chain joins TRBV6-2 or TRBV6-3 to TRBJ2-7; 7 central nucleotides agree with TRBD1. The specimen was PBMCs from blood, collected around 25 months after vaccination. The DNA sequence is TGTGCCAGCAGTTATCGCCCACGGGACAGCCAGATGAACTCCTACGAGCAGTACTTC. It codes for CASSYRPRDSQMNSYEQYF.